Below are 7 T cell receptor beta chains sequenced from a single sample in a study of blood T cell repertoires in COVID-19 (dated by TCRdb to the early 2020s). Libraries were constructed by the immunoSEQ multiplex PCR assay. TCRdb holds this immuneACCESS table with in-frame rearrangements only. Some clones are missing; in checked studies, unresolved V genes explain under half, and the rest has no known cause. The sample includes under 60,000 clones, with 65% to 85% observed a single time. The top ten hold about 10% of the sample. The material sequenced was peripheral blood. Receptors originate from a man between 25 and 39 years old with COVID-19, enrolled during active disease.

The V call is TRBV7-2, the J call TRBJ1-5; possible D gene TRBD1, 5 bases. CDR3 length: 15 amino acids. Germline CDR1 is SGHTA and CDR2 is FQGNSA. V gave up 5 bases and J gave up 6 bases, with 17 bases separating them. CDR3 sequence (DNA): TGTGCCAGCAGCCCTGACGGTCTAGGGGTTCAGCCCCAGCATTTT. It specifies CASSPDGLGVQPQHF.

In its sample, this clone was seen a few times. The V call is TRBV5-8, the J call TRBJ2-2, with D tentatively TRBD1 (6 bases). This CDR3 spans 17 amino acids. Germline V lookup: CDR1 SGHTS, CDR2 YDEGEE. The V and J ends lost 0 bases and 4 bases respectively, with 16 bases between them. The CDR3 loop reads CASSLAAGVQGTGELFF. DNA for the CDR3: TGTGCCAGCAGCTTGGCGGCAGGGGTCCAAGGCACCGGGGAGCTGTTTTTT.

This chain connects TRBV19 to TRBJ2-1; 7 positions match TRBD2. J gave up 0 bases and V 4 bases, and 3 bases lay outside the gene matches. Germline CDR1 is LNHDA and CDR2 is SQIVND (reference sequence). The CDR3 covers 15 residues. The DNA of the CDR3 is TGTGCCAGTAGTAGCGGGGGAAGCTCCTACAATGAGCAGTTCTTC. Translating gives CASSSGGSSYNEQFF.

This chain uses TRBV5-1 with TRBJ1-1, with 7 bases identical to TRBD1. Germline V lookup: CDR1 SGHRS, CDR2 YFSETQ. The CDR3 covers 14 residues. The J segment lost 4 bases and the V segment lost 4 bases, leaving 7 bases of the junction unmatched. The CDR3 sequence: CASSLQGGGTEAFF. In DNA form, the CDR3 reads TGCGCCAGCAGCCTGCAGGGGGGCGGCACTGAAGCTTTCTTT.

CDR3 coding DNA: TGTGCCAGCAGCAAAGCGCTTTCCGGCGGGGTCTCCTATAATTCACCCCTCCACTTT. It translates to CASSKALSGGVSYNSPLHF. The genes are TRBV21-1 and TRBJ1-6. TRBV21-1 is recorded as a pseudogene. The length of the CDR3 is 19 residues.

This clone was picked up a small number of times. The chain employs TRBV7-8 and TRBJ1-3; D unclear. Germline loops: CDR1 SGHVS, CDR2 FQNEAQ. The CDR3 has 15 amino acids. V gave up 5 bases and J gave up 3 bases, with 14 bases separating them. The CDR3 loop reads CASSQIPGFGNTIYF. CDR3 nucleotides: TGTGCCAGCAGCCAAATACCGGGGTTTGGAAACACCATATATTTT.

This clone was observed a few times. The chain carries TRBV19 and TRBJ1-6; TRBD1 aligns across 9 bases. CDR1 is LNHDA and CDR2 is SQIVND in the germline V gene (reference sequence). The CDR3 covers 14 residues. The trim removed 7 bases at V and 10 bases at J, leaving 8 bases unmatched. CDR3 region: CASTSGQGVSPLHF. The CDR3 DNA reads TGTGCCAGTACCTCGGGACAGGGAGTATCACCCCTCCACTTT.